These T cell receptor beta chains were read from a single sample in a study of Graves' ophthalmopathy and Graves' hyperthyroidism. TCRdb passed the multiplex PCR reads through MiXCR, listing each CDR3 protein once. The sample consists of about 740,000 distinct CDR3 sequences, approximately 40% of them appearing once. The specimen was peripheral blood. The receptors were sampled from an adult man with Graves' ophthalmopathy. CDR3s include the opening cysteine and the closing phenylalanine or tryptophan. The order of the fields is V gene, D gene, J gene, clone size, CDR3 protein, CDR3 DNA. A D gene is named only where the DNA matches it firmly. Not every row has a clone size; where given, it reads once, few, many or a size class.

>TRBV29-1|NA|TRBJ2-7|many
CSVVLSGLSFGEQYF
TGCAGCGTTGTGTTGTCGGGGCTCTCTTTCGGCGAGCAGTACTTC
>TRBV19|NA|TRBJ2-7|few
CASSSLLGNAYEQYF
TGTGCCAGTAGTTCCCTACTAGGAAATGCCTACGAGCAGTACTTC
>TRBV19|TRBD1|TRBJ1-5|NA
CASSIGQGHQHF
TGTGCCAGTAGTATAGGACAGGGGCACCAGCATTTT
>TRBV11-2|NA|TRBJ1-3|NA
CASSPLDGNTIYF
TGTGCCAGCAGCCCCCTGGACGGAAACACCATATATTTT
>TRBV25-1|TRBD1|TRBJ1-2|many
CASKGTGPWDGYTF
TGTGCCAGCAAAGGGACAGGGCCTTGGGACGGCTACACCTTC
>TRBV2|NA|TRBJ1-1|NA
CASSLGPTGARDTEAFF
TGTGCCAGCAGTTTAGGACCCACCGGGGCCAGGGATACTGAAGCTTTCTTT
>TRBV7-3|NA|TRBJ1-1|many
CASSLGVETEAFF
TGTGCCAGCAGCTTAGGGGTTGAAACTGAAGCTTTCTTT
>TRBV5-8|NA|TRBJ2-5|many
CASSRVRHETQYF
TGTGCCAGCAGCCGGGTTAGACATGAGACCCAGTACTTC
>TRBV29-1|TRBD2|TRBJ2-5|many
CSVAGTSGTQETQYF
TGCAGCGTGGCAGGGACTAGCGGGACGCAAGAGACCCAGTACTTC
>TRBV25-1|NA|TRBJ2-2|many
CASSELRGLNTGELFF
TGTGCCAGCAGTGAATTGAGGGGGTTGAACACCGGGGAGCTGTTTTTT
>TRBV2|TRBD1|TRBJ1-4|NA
CASSPGQGLGEKLFF
TGTGCCAGCAGTCCCGGACAGGGGCTGGGTGAAAAACTGTTTTTT
>TRBV7-9|NA|TRBJ1-5|NA
CASSESDGYVEPQHF
TGTGCCAGCAGCGAAAGCGACGGGTACGTCGAGCCCCAGCATTTT
>TRBV11-1|TRBD1|TRBJ2-2|NA
CASSHRDRGSTGELFF
TGTGCCAGCAGCCATAGGGACAGGGGGTCCACCGGGGAGCTGTTTTTT
>TRBV3-1|NA|TRBJ2-7|NA
CASSLAQTEQYF
TGTGCCAGCAGCCTGGCCCAGACCGAGCAGTACTTC
>TRBV7-9|NA|TRBJ2-5|few
CASNPSAGETQYF
TGTGCCAGCAACCCATCGGCTGGAGAGACCCAGTACTTC
>TRBV7-7|NA|TRBJ2-2|few
CASSLRGPGTGELFF
TGTGCTAGCAGCTTGCGGGGGCCGGGCACCGGGGAGCTGTTTTTT
>TRBV25-1|NA|TRBJ1-2|NA
CASSLRPRGGYTF
TGTGCCAGCAGTTTAAGGCCCCGCGGTGGCTACACCTTC
>TRBV2|TRBD2|TRBJ2-2|few
CASSGLAENTGELFF
TGTGCCAGCAGTGGACTAGCGGAGAACACCGGGGAGCTGTTTTTT
>TRBV7-9|NA|TRBJ2-5|NA
CASSLDISAQETQYF
TGTGCCAGCAGCTTAGATATCAGCGCTCAAGAGACCCAGTACTTC
>TRBV15|NA|TRBJ2-7|many
CATSRDIEQYF
TGTGCCACCAGCAGAGATATCGAGCAGTACTTC
>TRBV7-6|NA|TRBJ2-5|many
CASSLFLATETQYF
TGTGCCAGCAGCTTATTCCTAGCTACGGAGACCCAGTACTTC
>TRBV20-1|TRBD1|TRBJ2-5|NA
CSASPRTGGIRWEETQYF
TGCAGTGCTAGTCCCAGGACAGGGGGCATTCGCTGGGAAGAGACCCAGTACTTC
>TRBV24-1|NA|TRBJ1-5|few
CASSYSRDHSNQPQHF
TGTGCCAGCAGTTACTCTCGGGATCATAGCAATCAGCCCCAGCATTTT
>TRBV25-1|TRBD1|TRBJ2-2|NA
CASSLPQSWDRETGELFF
TGTGCCAGCAGTCTCCCCCAAAGCTGGGACAGGGAGACCGGGGAGCTGTTTTTT
>TRBV24-1|NA|TRBJ2-2|NA
CATSDLTQSGIGELFF
TGTGCCACCAGTGATTTGACTCAATCGGGCATCGGGGAGCTGTTTTTT
>TRBV6-2/TRBV6-3|NA|TRBJ1-2|NA
CARVRRHYGYTF
TGTGCTAGAGTTCGAAGACACTATGGCTACACCTTC
>TRBV25-1|NA|TRBJ1-6|NA
CASSLQRTYNSPLHF
TGTGCCAGCAGTTTACAAAGGACTTATAATTCACCCCTCCACTTT
>TRBV20-1|NA|TRBJ2-7|NA
CSASTHLTYEQYF
TGCAGTGCTAGCACGCACCTAACCTACGAGCAGTACTTC
>TRBV6-6|NA|TRBJ2-3|once
CASRILRNTQYF
TGTGCCAGCAGAATACTCCGGAACACGCAGTATTTT
>TRBV2|NA|TRBJ2-7|few
CASSYEWEYEQYF
TGTGCCAGCAGTTACGAGTGGGAATACGAGCAGTACTTC
>TRBV19|NA|TRBJ2-7|NA
CASSIALTFYEQYF
TGTGCCAGTAGTATAGCTCTAACCTTCTACGAGCAGTACTTC
>TRBV12-3/TRBV12-4|NA|TRBJ2-7|NA
CASGVGAGADEQYF
TGTGCCAGCGGAGTGGGGGCAGGGGCAGACGAGCAGTACTTC
>TRBV7-2|NA|TRBJ1-5|many
CASSLQGYDQPQHF
TGTGCCAGCAGCCTACAGGGTTACGATCAGCCCCAGCATTTT
>TRBV20-1|NA|TRBJ2-7|NA
CSASGASYEQYF
TGCAGTGCTAGCGGGGCCTCCTACGAGCAGTACTTC
>TRBV20-1|NA|TRBJ2-5|many
CSWTTEETQYF
TGCTCTTGGACTACTGAAGAGACCCAGTACTTC
>TRBV10-2|NA|TRBJ1-1|many
CASSMNTEAFF
TGCGCCAGCAGTATGAACACTGAAGCTTTCTTT
>TRBV7-2|TRBD1|TRBJ1-3|few
CASSPTGVGNTIYF
TGTGCCAGCAGCCCAACAGGGGTGGGAAACACCATATATTTT
>TRBV7-2|NA|TRBJ1-2|few
CASSPRPQTYYGYTF
TGTGCCAGCAGCCCCCGGCCCCAAACCTACTATGGCTACACCTTC
>TRBV7-2|NA|TRBJ2-7|few
CASSFVRNYEQYF
TGTGCCAGCAGCTTTGTCAGAAACTACGAGCAGTACTTC
>TRBV25-1|NA|TRBJ1-2|NA
CACSANTRTSRYGYTF
TGTGCCTGCAGCGCCAATACCCGGACATCCCGCTATGGCTACACCTTC
>TRBV9|NA|TRBJ2-7|once
CASSPPPGLPPYEQYF
TGTGCCAGCAGCCCACCCCCGGGACTTCCTCCCTACGAGCAGTACTTC
>TRBV25-1|NA|TRBJ1-1|once
CASSGTLWRHFGPGTEAFF
NA
>TRBV2|NA|TRBJ2-2|few
CASSEAKDYANTGELFF
TGTGCCAGCAGTGAAGCAAAGGACTACGCGAACACCGGGGAGCTGTTTTTT
>TRBV7-9|TRBD1|TRBJ2-5|NA
CASSQDRVEETQYF
TGTGCCAGCAGCCAGGACAGGGTCGAAGAGACCCAGTACTTC